The 23 T cell receptor beta chains listed next were all sequenced from one sample in a study of T cells after posttransplantation cyclophosphamide (dated by TCRdb to 2015 to 2016). Library creation used the immunoSEQ multiplex PCR assay. TCRdb limited this immuneACCESS table to in-frame rearrangements with V and J called. A share of clones is missing; checked studies link under half to unresolved V genes, and the rest is unexplained. The sample comprises 2,000 to 2,500 clones, and every one was counted more than once. About 24% of the sample lies in the top ten. The sample's treatment or condition label is to be understood as: high-dose cyclophosphamide on days +3 and +4 as single-agent GVHD prophylaxis. Busulfan and fludarabine conditioning, a related or unrelated marrow graft, and cyclophosphamide on days +3 and +4 were given to PTCy patients. The sample consisted of PBMCs, taken after an allogeneic stem cell transplant with post-transplant cyclophosphamide. Receptors were obtained from a female patient in her 60s who received an allogeneic stem cell transplant from an unrelated donor, was CMV-positive, and had acute GVHD only. Once a transplant has taken place, some T cells may be donor derived.

This clone was seen repeatedly, ten times or more. The V and J genes are TRBV6-2 or TRBV6-3 and TRBJ1-4; the match to TRBD1 covers 8 bases. Germline V gene lookup returns CDR1 MNHEY and CDR2 SVGEGT. The CDR3 is 13 residues long. V trimming: 5 bases; J trimming: 8 bases; junction bases outside the gene matches: 4. In nucleotides, the CDR3 is TGTGCCAGCAGTGGACAGGGACCCGAAAAACTGTTTTTT. It yields the protein CASSGQGPEKLFF.

This clone appeared many times. The chain recombines TRBV4-3 with TRBJ2-2; D ambiguous. The CDR3 extends over 15 amino acids. Germline CDR1 and CDR2: LGHNA and YSLEER. The ends were cut back, 0 bases at V and 4 bases at J, with 9 bases in the middle. For the CDR3, the DNA is TGCGCCAGCAGCCAAGAAAAAGGGCGCACCGGGGAGCTGTTTTTT. Translation: CASSQEKGRTGELFF.

At least ten counts were recorded for this clone. The chain has TRBV28 and TRBJ2-3; weak D call: TRBD2 (6 bases). This CDR3 is built from 16 residues. Germline lookup yields CDR1 MDHEN and CDR2 SYDVKM. Trimming took off 6 bases at V and 0 bases at J, with 16 bases between the two ends. The CDR3 nucleotides are TGTGCCAGCAGCCAGGAGGGGCTAGTTAGCACAGATACGCAGTATTTT. It translates to CASSQEGLVSTDTQYF.

This clone is labeled medium-sized. The V and J genes are TRBV7-9 and TRBJ1-4; D is unresolved. V gave up 1 base and J gave up 7 bases, with 10 bases separating them. Germline lookup yields CDR1 SEHNR and CDR2 FQNEAQ (reference sequence). This CDR3 region has 14 residues. CDR3 DNA sequence: TGTGCCAGCAGCTTAGTGTCGGGGTTTGAAAAACTGTTTTTT. Translation: CASSLVSGFEKLFF.

The sample holds many counts of this clone. This chain uses TRBV29-1 with TRBJ1-2, with a tentative D call TRBD1 (6 bases). The germline CDR1 and CDR2 sequences are SQVTM and ANQGSEA. V was cut by 6 bases and J by 6 bases, with 20 bases left in between. This CDR3 is 14 amino acids long. The CDR3 loop is CSVRRQVLGNGYTF. The CDR3 nucleotides are TGCAGCGTCCGTAGACAGGTTCTGGGAAATGGCTACACCTTC.

This clone has a count of ten or more. This rearrangement joins TRBV28 to TRBJ1-5, with D maybe TRBD1 (5 bases). V shed 5 bases and J shed 6 bases, with 23 bases lying between them. The CDR3 length is 17 residues. The V gene's germline CDR1 is MDHEN and CDR2 SYDVKM. CDR3 loop: CASSPILQAITGQPQHF. The DNA of the CDR3 is TGTGCCAGCAGTCCGATCCTACAGGCGATTACGGGTCAGCCCCAGCATTTT.

There are many counts of this clone. This chain connects TRBV5-1 to TRBJ2-3; 10 bases are a match to TRBD1. V was clipped by 4 bases and J by 3 bases; unmatched bases: 8. There are 16 residues in the CDR3. Germline CDR1 and CDR2: SGHRS and YFSETQ. In nucleotides, the CDR3 is TGCGCCAGCAGCAGCGGGGACAGGGGCTTTACAGATACGCAGTATTTT. It encodes CASSSGDRGFTDTQYF.

Within the sample, this clone is medium-sized. The V and J genes are TRBV10-3 and TRBJ1-3, with 7 bases lining up with TRBD1. V trimming: 4 bases; J trimming: 2 bases; junction bases outside the gene matches: 14. CDR3 size: 18 residues. CDR1 and CDR2 from the germline V gene are ENHRY and SYGVKD. In nucleotides, the CDR3 is TGTGCCATCAGTGCCGCCCGGGACAGTTATATTCCTGGAAACACCATATATTTT. This encodes CAISAARDSYIPGNTIYF.

This clone was seen at least ten times. This chain joins TRBV14 and TRBJ2-5, with a weak D call TRBD1 (5 bases). The V and J ends lost 0 bases and 5 bases respectively, with 13 bases between them. The CDR3 is 15 residues long. The germline V gene encodes CDR1 SGHDN and CDR2 FVKESK. The CDR3 protein is CASSQEYQGFETQYF. The CDR3 DNA follows: TGTGCCAGCAGCCAAGAATATCAGGGTTTTGAGACCCAGTACTTC.

This clone rates as medium-sized. V usage is TRBV11-2 and J usage is TRBJ2-7, with D possibly matching TRBD1 (6 bases). Germline V gene sequence: CDR1 SGHAT, CDR2 FQNNGV. With 4 bases removed from V and 4 bases from J, the gap between germline ends came to 20 bases. The CDR3 length is 16 residues. The CDR3 here is CASSSAKGVILYEQYF. The CDR3 DNA is TGTGCCAGCAGCTCAGCTAAGGGGGTAATCTTATACGAGCAGTACTTC.

This clone is medium-sized within its sample. The same CDR3 is also encoded by other DNA sequences in this sample. This chain uses TRBV18 with TRBJ2-2; 9 bases map to TRBD1. Germline V gene lookup returns CDR1 KGHSH and CDR2 LQKENI. The CDR3 length is 15 residues. The ends lost 3 bases at V and 2 bases at J; junction bases unmatched: 1. Here the CDR3 reads CASSPGQGNTGELFF. CDR3 nucleotides: TGTGCCAGCTCACCGGGACAGGGTAACACCGGGGAGCTGTTTTTT.

This clone has a count of ten or more. The CDR3 loop is CASSFRGYEQYF. CDR3 nucleotides: TGTGCCAGCAGTTTTCGGGGGTACGAGCAGTACTTC. The rearrangement links TRBV12-3 or TRBV12-4 to TRBJ2-7, with a weak D call TRBD2 (6 bases). This CDR3 region has 12 residues. The ends were cut back, 3 bases at V and 4 bases at J, with 7 bases in the middle.

This clone has at least ten counts. This chain joins TRBV6-2 or TRBV6-3 and TRBJ2-2, with D tentatively TRBD2 (5 bases). V lost 5 bases, J lost 5 bases, and 12 bases lay in between. The CDR3 consists of 14 residues. Germline CDR1 and CDR2: MNHEY and SVGEGT. CDR3: CASSRKLVTGELFF. The CDR3 nucleotides read TGTGCCAGCAGTCGGAAACTAGTGACCGGGGAGCTGTTTTTT.

This clone was counted many times. The V call is TRBV6-1, the J call TRBJ2-6; 7 positions match TRBD1. The CDR3 length is 17 residues. Germline CDR1 reads MNHNS; CDR2 reads SASEGT. V was clipped by 4 bases and J by 0 bases; unmatched bases: 6. CDR3 residues: CASSAGTARSGANVLTF. The CDR3 nucleotides are TGTGCCAGCAGTGCCGGGACAGCCCGCTCTGGGGCCAACGTCCTGACTTTC.

This clone was seen ten or more times. The V call is TRBV15, the J call TRBJ2-1; D is perhaps TRBD2 (6 bases). This CDR3 has 16 amino acids. Between the trimmed V and J ends, which lost 1 base and 7 bases, there was a span of 17 bases. Germline-derived CDR1 and CDR2 are LNHNV and YYDKDF (reference sequence). CDR3 nucleotide sequence: TGTGCCACCAGCAGAGGGGAGGCGTCAAAGGGGAATGAGCAGTTCTTC. Its translation is CATSRGEASKGNEQFF.

This clone is labeled as medium-sized. V is TRBV2 and J is TRBJ2-7; a weak D match, TRBD1 (6 bases). V dropped 6 bases and J dropped 2 bases, with 17 bases sitting between them. The CDR3 is 15 amino acids. The germline V gene has CDR1 SNHLY and CDR2 FYNNEI. The CDR3 DNA sequence: TGTGCCAGCAGACCCCGGGCAGGGGAACCCTACGAGCAGTACTTC. Translating it yields CASRPRAGEPYEQYF.

This clone is termed medium-sized. The chain is built from TRBV19 and TRBJ1-2, with 8 bases lining up with TRBD1. Germline trimming cut 5 bases from V and 2 bases from J; bases unmatched to any gene: 4. From germline, CDR1 is LNHDA and CDR2 SQIVND (reference sequence). This CDR3 is built from 14 residues. DNA for the CDR3: TGTGCCAGTAGTGCCACAGGGGGGAACTATGGCTACACCTTC. Translated: CASSATGGNYGYTF.

In this sample, this clone turned up many times. The CDR3: CASRWTGGVEQFF. The CDR3 DNA reads as TGCGCCAGCAGGTGGACAGGGGGCGTTGAGCAGTTCTTC. The V gene is TRBV5-1, the J gene TRBJ2-1; 11 bases fit TRBD1. The V gene end was trimmed by 5 bases and the J gene end by 9 bases; junction bases not matched to a gene: 4. This CDR3 has 13 residues. Per the germline V gene, CDR1 is SGHRS and CDR2 is YFSETQ. Supplemented by reference TRBV5-1 and TRBJ2-1, the full variable domain reads KAGVTQTPRYLIKTRGQQVTLSCSPISGHRSVSWYQQTPGQGLQFLFEYFSETQRNKGNFPGRFSGRQFSNSRSEMNVSTLELGDSALYLCASRWTGGVEQFFGPGTRLTVL.

This clone was counted only a few times. The chain links TRBV29-1 to TRBJ2-1; 8 nucleotides line up with TRBD2. The length of the CDR3 is 15 residues. The V gene's germline CDR1 is SQVTM and CDR2 ANQGSEA. V trimming: 5 bases; J trimming: 2 bases; junction bases outside the gene matches: 8. The CDR3 loop reads CSVREKLAAYNEQFF. For the CDR3, the DNA is TGCAGCGTTCGTGAAAAACTAGCGGCCTACAATGAGCAGTTCTTC.

By share, this clone counts as medium-sized. The CDR3: CASSYGGLAGGDTQYF. DNA of the CDR3: TGTGCCAGCAGTTACGGGGGACTAGCGGGGGGAGATACGCAGTATTTT. The V and J genes are TRBV6-5 and TRBJ2-3; 15 bases fit TRBD2. J was trimmed by 5 bases and V by 2 bases; bases with no gene match: 2. Germline-derived CDR1 and CDR2 are MNHEY and SVGAGI. CDR3 length: 16 residues.

In this sample, this clone turned up many times. J is TRBJ1-1 and V is TRBV24-1; 8 bases agree with TRBD1. The CDR3 totals 13 residues. J was trimmed by 9 bases and V by 3 bases; bases with no gene match: 5. Germline loops: CDR1 KGHDR, CDR2 SFDVKD. This chain's CDR3 is CATSDLDRAQAFF. The CDR3 DNA reads as TGTGCCACCAGTGATCTGGACAGGGCGCAAGCTTTCTTT.

By share of the sample, this clone is large. This sequence joins TRBV7-3 and TRBJ2-7; D remains unclear. The CDR3 consists of 14 residues. Trimming removed 5 bases from V and 0 bases from J, with 11 bases in between. CDR1 and CDR2 (germline): SGHTA, FQGTGA. The CDR3 is CASSPQLGSYEQYF. The CDR3 region has the DNA TGTGCCAGCAGCCCTCAACTTGGCTCCTACGAGCAGTACTTC.

The V and J genes are TRBV19 and TRBJ2-2; TRBD1 is a possible D gene (6 bases). The CDR3 is 14 residues long. Germline V CDR1 and CDR2: LNHDA, SQIVND (reference sequence). Trimming shortened V by 10 bases and J by 1 base, and 13 bases separated the two germline ends. The DNA of the CDR3 is TGTGCCACTGCCGGGACACGGAACACCGGGGAGCTGTTTTTT. Residues: CATAGTRNTGELFF. The whole variable domain, remainder taken from reference TRBV19 and TRBJ2-2, is DGGITQSPKYLFRKEGQNVTLSCEQNLNHDAMYWYRQDPGQGLRLIYYSQIVNDFQKGDIAEGYSVSREKKESFPLTVTSAQKNPTAFYLCATAGTRNTGELFFGEGSRLTVL.